The 27 T cell receptor beta chains given below trace back to one sample, sequenced in a study of technical replicates of blood from several donors. Here immunoSEQ multiplex PCR was the method, and the copy in TCRdb shows in-frame clones only, minus some. The repertoire holds tens of thousands of clones, about nine tenths seen once, with around 0.44% in the top ten. The sequenced sample consisted of T cells isolated from PBMCs. The receptors were sampled from a human donor in good health.

The rearrangement joins TRBV5-1 to TRBJ1-2; tentatively, D is TRBD1 (6 bases). This CDR3 contains 14 residues. CDR1 SGHRS and CDR2 YFSETQ come from the germline V gene. V lost 4 bases to trimming and J lost 4 bases, with 14 bases between them. The CDR3 reads CASSPGQHLYGYTF. The CDR3 DNA reads as TGCGCCAGCAGCCCCGGACAGCACCTCTATGGCTACACCTTC.

Only one count was recorded for this clone. The rearrangement joins TRBV27 to TRBJ2-1, with D unclear. CDR1 and CDR2 (germline): MNHEY, SMNVEV (reference sequence). This CDR3 is 14 amino acids long. V was trimmed by 3 bases and J by 3 bases, leaving 9 bases between them. DNA for the CDR3: TGTGCCAGCAGTTTTGGCGGCTTCTACAATGAGCAGTTCTTC. Amino acids: CASSFGGFYNEQFF.

The chain couples TRBV28 to TRBJ2-3, with D possibly being TRBD2 (6 bases). CDR3 length: 14 amino acids. Germline V gene data show CDR1 as MDHEN and CDR2 as SYDVKM. Trimming removed 7 bases from V and 2 bases from J, with 13 bases in between. The CDR3 sequence is CASNGREVTDTQYF. CDR3 DNA: TGTGCCAGCAACGGCAGGGAGGTCACAGATACGCAGTATTTT.

CDR3 protein: CASSEDYPGDEQFF. As DNA, the CDR3 is TGTGCCAGCAGCGAGGACTACCCTGGGGATGAGCAGTTCTTC. The chain couples TRBV7-9 to TRBJ2-1, with TRBD2 as a possible D gene (6 bases). The CDR3 runs to 14 residues. Trimming took 5 bases from V and 8 from J, leaving 16 bases between them. The germline V gene encodes CDR1 SEHNR and CDR2 FQNEAQ (reference sequence).

The chain links TRBV10-3 to TRBJ1-1, with 7 bases fitting TRBD1. The germline CDR1 and CDR2 sequences are ENHRY and SYGVKD. The CDR3 has 13 amino acids. Trimming cost V 10 bases and J 5 bases; bases outside gene matches: 10. The CDR3 bases are TGTGCCAGCCAAGACAGGGTCACGACTGAAGCTTTCTTT. Translated, it gives CASQDRVTTEAFF.

The chain recombines TRBV9 with TRBJ2-1; 7 nucleotides match TRBD1. CDR3 length equals 16 residues. The trim removed 4 bases at V and 3 bases at J, leaving 10 bases unmatched. The germline CDR1 and CDR2 sequences are SGDLS and YYNGEE. The CDR3: CASSPPTGSSYNEQFF. Written as DNA, the CDR3 is TGTGCCAGCAGCCCCCCGACAGGGAGTAGCTACAATGAGCAGTTCTTC. The full variable domain, rest sourced from reference TRBV9 and TRBJ2-1, is DSGVTQTPKHLITATGQRVTLRCSPRSGDLSVYWYQQSLDQGLQFLIQYYNGEERAKGNILERFSAQQFPDLHSELNLSSLELGDSALYFCASSPPTGSSYNEQFFGPGTRLTVL.

The chain recombines TRBV29-1 with TRBJ2-1, with D possibly TRBD2 on 6 matching bases. The CDR3 covers 14 residues. With 5 bases removed from V and 7 bases from J, the gap between germline ends came to 18 bases. Germline CDR1 and CDR2: SQVTM and ANQGSEA. The CDR3 loop is CSVSPRGSFNEQFF. Here the CDR3 DNA reads TGCAGCGTTTCCCCACGGGGGAGTTTTAATGAGCAGTTCTTC.

The CDR3 here is CASRQGNTIYF. In nucleotides, the CDR3 is TGTGCCAGCAGGCAGGGAAACACCATATATTTT. The V call is TRBV27, the J call TRBJ1-3; D ambiguous. The germline CDR1 and CDR2 sequences are MNHEY and SMNVEV (reference sequence). The CDR3 loop spans 11 amino acids. V was pared by 6 bases and J by 4 bases, with 4 bases between.

This chain links TRBV2 with TRBJ2-7, with 9 positions matching TRBD1. Germline V lookup: CDR1 SNHLY, CDR2 FYNNEI. V lost 3 bases and J lost 3; bases outside the gene matches: 3. The CDR3 covers 14 residues. CDR3 in amino acids: CASSDWTGDYEQYF. CDR3 nucleotides: TGTGCCAGCAGTGACTGGACAGGGGACTACGAGCAGTACTTC. Full variable domain (outside the CDR3, taken from reference TRBV2 and TRBJ2-7): EPEVTQTPSHQVTQMGQEVILRCVPISNHLYFYWYRQILGQKVEFLVSFYNNEISEKSEIFDDQFSVERPDGSNFTLKIRSTKLEDSAMYFCASSDWTGDYEQYFGPGTRLTVT.

The V call is TRBV5-6, the J call TRBJ2-5; tentative D call: TRBD1 (5 bases). Germline CDR1 is SGHDT and CDR2 is YYEEEE. There are 14 residues in the CDR3. V was trimmed by 1 base and J by 5 bases, leaving 12 bases between them. The CDR3 spells CASSLTLGVETQYF. The CDR3 coding sequence is TGTGCCAGCAGCTTGACGTTAGGGGTCGAGACCCAGTACTTC.

V gene TRBV29-1 combines with J gene TRBJ2-7, with TRBD2 matching over 14 bases. The V and J ends lost 6 bases and 3 bases, in that order; junction bases with no gene match: 1. The germline V gene encodes CDR1 SQVTM and CDR2 ANQGSEA. CDR3 length equals 13 residues. The CDR3 nucleotides are TGCAGCGTAGGGACTAGCGGGAGCTACGAGCAGTACTTC. As protein: CSVGTSGSYEQYF.

The rearrangement joins TRBV19 to TRBJ2-7; a weak D match, TRBD1 (5 bases). Per the germline V gene, CDR1 is LNHDA and CDR2 is SQIVND (reference sequence). The CDR3 extends over 14 amino acids. The V end lost 3 bases, the J end lost 2 bases, and 11 bases lay between the germline ends. The CDR3 region has the DNA TGTGCCAGTAGTATTAAGGGGCAGGCCTACGAGCAGTACTTC. Protein: CASSIKGQAYEQYF.

J is TRBJ2-3 and V is TRBV28; 10 bases align to TRBD2. The CDR3 is 14 amino acids. The germline V gene encodes CDR1 MDHEN and CDR2 SYDVKM. The V and J ends lost 2 bases and 6 bases, in that order; junction bases with no gene match: 2. CDR3 nucleotide sequence: TGTGCCAGCAGTTTACTAGCGGGAGTCGATACGCAGTATTTT. Translated: CASSLLAGVDTQYF.

This chain uses TRBV5-4 with TRBJ2-7; 12 nucleotides line up with TRBD1. There are 15 residues in the CDR3. The germline V gene encodes CDR1 SGHNT and CDR2 YYREEE (reference sequence). Trimming at V came to 0 bases and at J to 7 bases, leaving 5 bases not matched to a gene. The CDR3 DNA sequence: TGTGCCAGCAGCTTGGAGGGACAGGGGGCGCGGGAGCAGTACTTC. Amino acids: CASSLEGQGAREQYF.

The chain uses TRBV7-2 and TRBJ1-1; D gene uncertain. The CDR3 is 13 amino acids. The V end was cut by 5 bases, the J end by 5 bases, with 12 bases between. Looked up from germline, CDR1 is SGHTA and CDR2 is FQGNSA. Here the CDR3 reads CASSHIGWTEAFF. DNA of the CDR3: TGTGCCAGCAGCCACATTGGCTGGACTGAAGCTTTCTTT.

V is TRBV11-2 and J is TRBJ1-5, with TRBD1 matching 8 bases. CDR1 and CDR2 from the germline V gene are SGHAT and FQNNGV. Trimming removed 5 bases from V and 1 base from J; junction bases left unmatched: 1. CDR3 length: 14 residues. The CDR3 bases are TGTGCCAGCAGCACAGGGGGGAGCAATCAGCCCCAGCATTTT. It specifies CASSTGGSNQPQHF.

The chain carries TRBV11-3 and TRBJ2-2; D is unclear. V lost 2 bases and J 7 bases, leaving 2 bases between the germline ends. CDR3 length: 11 residues. Germline loops: CDR1 SGHNT, CDR2 YENEEA. CDR3 DNA sequence: TGTGCCAGCAGCTTACTCGGGGAGCTGTTTTTT. Amino acids: CASSLLGELFF.

This sequence joins TRBV4-1 and TRBJ1-3; tentatively, D is TRBD1 (6 bases). The CDR3 covers 15 residues. V was cut by 0 bases and J by 4 bases, with 10 bases left in between. The germline gives CDR1 MGHRA, CDR2 YSYEKL. The CDR3 coding sequence is TGCGCCAGCAGCCAAGAGGGGGCGACGGGAAACACCATATATTTT. Protein: CASSQEGATGNTIYF.

This chain uses TRBV5-4 with TRBJ2-7; D uncertain. The V end was cut by 2 bases, the J end by 3 bases, with 9 bases between. Looked up from germline, CDR1 is SGHNT and CDR2 is YYREEE (reference sequence). The CDR3 has 13 residues. The CDR3 spells CASSFSPGYEQYF. The CDR3 nucleotides are TGTGCCAGCAGCTTCTCCCCGGGCTACGAGCAGTACTTC.

In its sample, this clone was seen once. The chain carries TRBV5-1 and TRBJ2-7, with 7 nucleotides matching TRBD2. Germline-derived CDR1 and CDR2 are SGHRS and YFSETQ. The CDR3 is 15 residues long. Germline trimming cut 1 base from V and 7 bases from J; bases unmatched to any gene: 11. The CDR3 protein is CASSLKGGEVREQYF. The CDR3 bases are TGCGCCAGCAGCTTGAAGGGAGGGGAGGTTAGGGAGCAGTACTTC. The full variable domain, its missing parts supplied by reference TRBV5-1 and TRBJ2-7, is KAGVTQTPRYLIKTRGQQVTLSCSPISGHRSVSWYQQTPGQGLQFLFEYFSETQRNKGNFPGRFSGRQFSNSRSEMNVSTLELGDSALYLCASSLKGGEVREQYFGPGTRLTVT.

The chain employs TRBV10-3 and TRBJ2-7; 11 nucleotides match TRBD2. The germline V gene has CDR1 ENHRY and CDR2 SYGVKD. CDR3 length: 14 residues. Unmatched junction bases numbered 6, after V lost 7 bases and J lost 4 bases. The CDR3 sequence: CAIMGLADTYEQYF. As DNA, the CDR3 is TGTGCCATCATGGGACTAGCGGATACGTACGAGCAGTACTTC.

The chain combines TRBV6-1 with TRBJ2-3; D is unresolved. CDR3 length: 14 amino acids. In germline, CDR1 is MNHNS, CDR2 SASEGT. With 6 bases removed from V and 3 bases from J, the gap between germline ends came to 13 bases. This chain's CDR3 is CASSPTGFTDTQYF. Here the CDR3 DNA reads TGTGCCAGCAGCCCTACCGGGTTTACAGATACGCAGTATTTT.

The chain joins TRBV18 to TRBJ2-7; 9 bases match TRBD2. The CDR3 runs 15 residues. CDR1 is KGHSH and CDR2 is LQKENI in the germline V gene. Unmatched junction bases numbered 3, after V lost 0 bases and J lost 3 bases. This CDR3 is CASSPPASGDYEQYF. The DNA for the CDR3 is TGTGCCAGCTCACCACCGGCTAGCGGGGACTACGAGCAGTACTTC.

V gene TRBV19 combines with J gene TRBJ2-1; a possible D gene is TRBD1 (5 bases). CDR1 LNHDA and CDR2 SQIVND come from the germline V gene (reference sequence). The CDR3 extends over 14 amino acids. Trimming left V 3 bases short and J 2 bases short, with 8 bases between. The DNA of the CDR3 is TGTGCCAGTAGTATGGGGCTCCCCTACAATGAGCAGTTCTTC. This sequence encodes CASSMGLPYNEQFF.

The chain combines TRBV5-6 with TRBJ2-7, with TRBD1 as a possible D gene (5 bases). The CDR3 extends over 15 amino acids. Trimming removed 2 bases at V and 2 bases at J, with 14 bases between. Germline V CDR1 and CDR2: SGHDT, YYEEEE. The CDR3 DNA reads TGTGCCAGCAGCTTTTATGGCAGGGAAGCCTACGAGCAGTACTTC. This encodes CASSFYGREAYEQYF.

This clone was detected once. V usage is TRBV19 and J usage is TRBJ2-1, with 8 bases identical to TRBD2. Germline CDR1 and CDR2: LNHDA and SQIVND (reference sequence). The CDR3 totals 15 residues. After removal of 1 base from V and 4 bases from J, the junction contained 3 bases not matched to a gene. As DNA, the CDR3 is TGTGCCAGTAGTATAGCGGGAGGGCCATACAATGAGCAGTTCTTC. Its translation is CASSIAGGPYNEQFF.

The rearrangement links TRBV19 to TRBJ1-2, with 7 bases aligning to TRBD1. CDR3 length equals 16 residues. Germline V CDR1 and CDR2: LNHDA, SQIVND (reference sequence). V lost 7 bases to trimming and J lost 6 bases; unmatched junction nucleotides: 17. For the CDR3, the DNA is TGTGCCAGTAACCCTTCCGACTCCGAGACAGGGAATGGCTACACCTTC. Amino acids: CASNPSDSETGNGYTF.